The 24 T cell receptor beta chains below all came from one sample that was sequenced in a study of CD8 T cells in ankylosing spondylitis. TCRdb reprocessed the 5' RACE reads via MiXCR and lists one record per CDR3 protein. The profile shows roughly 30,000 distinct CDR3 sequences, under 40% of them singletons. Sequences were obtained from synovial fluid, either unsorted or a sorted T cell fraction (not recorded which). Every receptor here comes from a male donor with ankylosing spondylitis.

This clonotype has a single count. The CDR3 DNA reads TGTGCCAGCAGTTTTACAGCAGGACAGCCCCAGCATTTT. Amino acid sequence: CASSFTAGQPQHF. This chain connects TRBV6-5 to TRBJ1-5; D gene uncertain. This CDR3 comprises 13 residues. Germline values: CDR1 MNHEY, CDR2 SVGAGI. V was clipped by 4 bases and J by 7 bases, with 11 bases between them.

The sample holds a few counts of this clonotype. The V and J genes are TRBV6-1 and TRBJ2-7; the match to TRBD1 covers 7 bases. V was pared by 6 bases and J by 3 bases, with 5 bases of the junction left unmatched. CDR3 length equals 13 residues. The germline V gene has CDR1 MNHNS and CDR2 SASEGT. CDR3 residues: CASRQGIGYEQYV. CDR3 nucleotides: TGTGCCAGCAGACAGGGGATCGGCTACGAGCAGTACGTC.

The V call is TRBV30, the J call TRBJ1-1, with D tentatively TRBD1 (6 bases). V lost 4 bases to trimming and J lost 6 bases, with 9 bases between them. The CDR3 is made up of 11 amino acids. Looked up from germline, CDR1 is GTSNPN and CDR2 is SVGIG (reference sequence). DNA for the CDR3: TGTGCCTGGACAGGGGTGGCTGAAGCTTTCTTT. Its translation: CAWTGVAEAFF.

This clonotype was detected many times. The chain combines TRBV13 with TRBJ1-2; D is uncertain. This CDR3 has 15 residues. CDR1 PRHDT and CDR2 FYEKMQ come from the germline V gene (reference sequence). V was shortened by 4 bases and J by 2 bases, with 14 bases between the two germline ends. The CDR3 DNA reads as TGTGCCAGCAGCTCTGTCGATGTGCCCAACTATGGCTACACCTTC. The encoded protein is CASSSVDVPNYGYTF.

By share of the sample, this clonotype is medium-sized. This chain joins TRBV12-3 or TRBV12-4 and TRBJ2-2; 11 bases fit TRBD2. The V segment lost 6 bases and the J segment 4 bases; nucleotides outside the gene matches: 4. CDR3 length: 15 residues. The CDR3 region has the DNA TGTGCCAGCAGCCCCGGGACTAGCGGCACCGGGGAGCTGTTTTTT. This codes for CASSPGTSGTGELFF.

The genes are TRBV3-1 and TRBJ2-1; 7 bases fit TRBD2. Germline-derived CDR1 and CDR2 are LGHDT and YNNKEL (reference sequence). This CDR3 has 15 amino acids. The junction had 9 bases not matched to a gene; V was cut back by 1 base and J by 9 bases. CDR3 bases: TGTGCCAGCAGCCAAGTACTACTAGAGCGGGGTGAGCAGTTCTTC. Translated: CASSQVLLERGEQFF.

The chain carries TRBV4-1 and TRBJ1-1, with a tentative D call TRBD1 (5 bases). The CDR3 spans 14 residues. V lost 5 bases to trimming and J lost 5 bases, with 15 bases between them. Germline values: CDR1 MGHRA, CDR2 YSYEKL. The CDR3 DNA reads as TGCGCCAGCAGCTCTCGCCCTGAGGGGACTGAAGCTTTCTTT. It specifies CASSSRPEGTEAFF.

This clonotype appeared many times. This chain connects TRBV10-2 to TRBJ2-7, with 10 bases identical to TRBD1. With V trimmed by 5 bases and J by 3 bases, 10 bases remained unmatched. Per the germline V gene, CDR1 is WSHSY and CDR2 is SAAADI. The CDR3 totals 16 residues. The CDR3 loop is CASSTTGGSKVYEQYF. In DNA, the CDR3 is TGCGCCAGCAGTACGACAGGGGGCTCGAAAGTCTACGAGCAGTACTTC.

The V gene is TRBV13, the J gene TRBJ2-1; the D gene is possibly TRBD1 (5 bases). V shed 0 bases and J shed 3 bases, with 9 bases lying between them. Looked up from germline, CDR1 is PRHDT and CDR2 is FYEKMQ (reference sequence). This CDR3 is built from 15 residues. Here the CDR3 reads CASSLGQGNYNEQFF. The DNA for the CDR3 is TGTGCCAGCAGCTTAGGGCAGGGTAACTACAATGAGCAGTTCTTC.

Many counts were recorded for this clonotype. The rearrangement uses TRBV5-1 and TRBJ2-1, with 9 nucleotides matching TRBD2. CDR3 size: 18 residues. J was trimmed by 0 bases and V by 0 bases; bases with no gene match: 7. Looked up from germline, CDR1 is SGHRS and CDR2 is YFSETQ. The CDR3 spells CASSLELAGRSSYNEQFF. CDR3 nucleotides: TGCGCCAGCAGCTTGGAGCTAGCGGGACGAAGCTCCTACAATGAGCAGTTCTTC.

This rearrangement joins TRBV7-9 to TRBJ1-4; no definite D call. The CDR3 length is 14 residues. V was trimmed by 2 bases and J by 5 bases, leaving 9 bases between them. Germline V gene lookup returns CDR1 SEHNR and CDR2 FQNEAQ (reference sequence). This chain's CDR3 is CASSLRSENEKLFF. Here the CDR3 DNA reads TGTGCCAGCAGCTTACGCTCAGAGAATGAAAAACTGTTTTTT.

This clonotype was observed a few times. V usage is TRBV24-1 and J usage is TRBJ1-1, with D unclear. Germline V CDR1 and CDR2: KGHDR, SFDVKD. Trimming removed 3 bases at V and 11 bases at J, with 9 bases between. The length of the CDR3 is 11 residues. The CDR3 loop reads CATSDVGLAFF. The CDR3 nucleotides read TGTGCCACCAGTGATGTCGGCTTGGCTTTCTTT.

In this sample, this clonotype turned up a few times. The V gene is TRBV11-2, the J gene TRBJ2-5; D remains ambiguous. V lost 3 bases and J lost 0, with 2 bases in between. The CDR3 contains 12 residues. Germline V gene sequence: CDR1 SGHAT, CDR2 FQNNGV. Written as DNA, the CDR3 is TGTGCCAGCAGCTTCTACCAAGAGACCCAGTACTTC. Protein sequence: CASSFYQETQYF. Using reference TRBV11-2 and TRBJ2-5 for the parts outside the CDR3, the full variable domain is EAGVAQSPRYKIIEKRQSVAFWCNPISGHATLYWYQQILGQGPKLLIQFQNNGVVDDSQLPKDRFSAERLKGVDSTLKIQPAKLEDSAVYLCASSFYQETQYFGPGTRLLVL.

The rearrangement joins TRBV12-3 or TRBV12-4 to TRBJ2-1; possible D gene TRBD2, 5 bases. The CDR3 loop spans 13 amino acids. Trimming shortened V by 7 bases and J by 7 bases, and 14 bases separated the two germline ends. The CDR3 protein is CASIGSLANEQFF. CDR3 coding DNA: TGTGCCAGCATCGGCTCGCTAGCAAATGAGCAGTTCTTC.

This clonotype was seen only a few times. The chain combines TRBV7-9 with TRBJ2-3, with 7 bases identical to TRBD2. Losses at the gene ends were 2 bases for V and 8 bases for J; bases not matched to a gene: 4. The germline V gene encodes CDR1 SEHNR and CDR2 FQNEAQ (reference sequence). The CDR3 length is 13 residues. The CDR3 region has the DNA TGTGCCAGCAGCTTATCGGGGAGGGGTACGCAGTATTTT. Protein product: CASSLSGRGTQYF.

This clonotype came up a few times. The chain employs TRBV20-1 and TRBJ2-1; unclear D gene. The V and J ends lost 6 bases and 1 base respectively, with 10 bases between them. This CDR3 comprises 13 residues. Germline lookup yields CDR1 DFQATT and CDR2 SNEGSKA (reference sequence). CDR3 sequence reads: CSARKGSYNEQFF. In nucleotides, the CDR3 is TGCAGTGCCCGGAAGGGATCCTACAATGAGCAGTTCTTC.

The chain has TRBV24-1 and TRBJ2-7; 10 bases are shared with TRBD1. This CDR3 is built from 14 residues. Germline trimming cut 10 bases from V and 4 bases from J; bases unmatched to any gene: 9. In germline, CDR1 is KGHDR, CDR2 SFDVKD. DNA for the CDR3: TGTGCCACTAACCGGGACAGGGGTGTATACGAGCAGTACTTC. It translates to CATNRDRGVYEQYF.

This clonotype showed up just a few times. CDR3 amino acids: CASTAQAGGRTGELFF. The CDR3 bases are TGTGCCAGCACCGCTCAGGCGGGAGGGCGGACCGGGGAGCTGTTTTTT. V is TRBV6-1 and J is TRBJ2-2; 9 nucleotides agree with TRBD2. J was trimmed by 5 bases and V by 7 bases; bases with no gene match: 11. Germline values: CDR1 MNHNS, CDR2 SASEGT. The CDR3 is 16 amino acids.

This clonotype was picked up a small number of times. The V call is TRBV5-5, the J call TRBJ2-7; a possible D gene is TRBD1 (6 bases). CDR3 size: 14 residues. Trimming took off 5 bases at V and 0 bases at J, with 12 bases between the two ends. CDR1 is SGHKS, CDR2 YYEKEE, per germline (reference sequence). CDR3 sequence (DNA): TGTGCCAGCAGGCTAGGACAGCCCTCCTACGAGCAGTACTTC. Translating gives CASRLGQPSYEQYF.

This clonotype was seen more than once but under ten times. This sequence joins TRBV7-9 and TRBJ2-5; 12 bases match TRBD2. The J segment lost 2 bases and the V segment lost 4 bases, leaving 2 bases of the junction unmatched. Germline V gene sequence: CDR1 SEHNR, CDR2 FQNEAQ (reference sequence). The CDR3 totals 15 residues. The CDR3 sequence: CASSSTSGGQETQYF. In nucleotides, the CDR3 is TGTGCCAGCAGCTCGACTAGCGGGGGACAAGAGACCCAGTACTTC.

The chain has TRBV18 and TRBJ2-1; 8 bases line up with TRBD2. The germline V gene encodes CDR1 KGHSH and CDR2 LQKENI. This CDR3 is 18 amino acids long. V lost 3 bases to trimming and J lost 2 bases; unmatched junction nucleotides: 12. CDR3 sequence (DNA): TGTGCCAGCTCACCTATAGAACTACCCGGGAGGGCCTACAATGAGCAGTTCTTC. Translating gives CASSPIELPGRAYNEQFF.

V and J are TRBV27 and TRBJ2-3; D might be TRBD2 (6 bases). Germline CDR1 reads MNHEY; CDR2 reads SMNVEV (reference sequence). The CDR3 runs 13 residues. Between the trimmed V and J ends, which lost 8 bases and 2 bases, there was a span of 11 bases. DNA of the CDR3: TGTGCCAGCTGCGCGGGACTCACAGATACGCAGTATTTT. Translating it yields CASCAGLTDTQYF.

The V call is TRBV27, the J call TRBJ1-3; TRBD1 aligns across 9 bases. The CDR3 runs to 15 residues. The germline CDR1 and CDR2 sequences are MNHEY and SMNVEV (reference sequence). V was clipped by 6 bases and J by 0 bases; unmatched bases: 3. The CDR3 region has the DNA TGTGCCAGCAGCACGGACAGGGGCTCTGGAAACACCATATATTTT. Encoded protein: CASSTDRGSGNTIYF.

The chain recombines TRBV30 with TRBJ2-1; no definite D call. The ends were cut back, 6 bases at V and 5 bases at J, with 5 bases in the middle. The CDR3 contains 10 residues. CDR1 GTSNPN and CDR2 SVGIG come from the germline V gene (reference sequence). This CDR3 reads CACGNNEQFF. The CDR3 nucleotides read TGTGCCTGCGGCAACAATGAGCAGTTCTTC.